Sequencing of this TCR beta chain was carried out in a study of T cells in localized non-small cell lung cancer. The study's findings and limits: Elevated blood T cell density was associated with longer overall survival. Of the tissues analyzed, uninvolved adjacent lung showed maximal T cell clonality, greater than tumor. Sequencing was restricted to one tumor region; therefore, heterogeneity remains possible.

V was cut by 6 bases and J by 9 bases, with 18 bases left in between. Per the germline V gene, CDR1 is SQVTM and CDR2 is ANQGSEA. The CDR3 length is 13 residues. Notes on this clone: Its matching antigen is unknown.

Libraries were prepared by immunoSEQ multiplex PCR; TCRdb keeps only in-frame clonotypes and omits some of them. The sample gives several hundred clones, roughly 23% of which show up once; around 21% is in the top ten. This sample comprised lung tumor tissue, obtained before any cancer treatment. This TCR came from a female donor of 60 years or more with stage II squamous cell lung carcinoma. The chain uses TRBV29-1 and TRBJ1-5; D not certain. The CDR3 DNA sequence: TGCAGCGTGGTCAAGGACGACTTCGGGCCCCAGCATTTT. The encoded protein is CSVVKDDFGPQHF.